These 24 T cell receptor beta chains came from one sample sequenced in a study of blood T cells in healthy people across ages. Combining a sample-barcoded 5' primer with a J-beta primer mix, a second PCR ran for about 6 to 12 cycles. TCRdb called the 5' RACE reads again in MiXCR, with one record for every CDR3 protein. This repertoire shows just under 550,000 distinct CDR3 sequences, approximately 25% found once; its top ten account for 7.5% to 9%. The sample was also linked to a second study, of T cells of mothers and their children.

Sequencing input: blood. The receptors were gathered from a boy aged 5 to 17 in good health.

V is TRBV7-9 and J is TRBJ2-5, with D possibly TRBD2 on 6 matching bases. The DNA end lines up better with TRBJ2-7; the J call may be wrong. Germline CDR1 is SEHNR and CDR2 is FQNEAQ (reference sequence). The CDR3 runs 14 residues. CDR3 residues: CASSLELAPYEQYF. The CDR3 bases are TGTGCCAGCAGCTTAGAGCTAGCGCCTTACGAGCAGTACTTC.

This clonotype was seen a few times. This chain links TRBV5-1 with TRBJ2-5; 10 bases line up with TRBD2. V lost 0 bases, J lost 4 bases, and 12 bases stayed unmatched. In germline, CDR1 is SGHRS, CDR2 YFSETQ. This CDR3 comprises 18 residues. In DNA form, the CDR3 reads TGCGCCAGCAGCTTGGCCGGCTTAGCGGGAGGAGAGGGAGAGACCCAGTACTTC. Translated: CASSLAGLAGGEGETQYF.

The rearrangement links TRBV7-9 to TRBJ2-5; 10 positions match TRBD2. From germline, CDR1 is SEHNR and CDR2 FQNEAQ (reference sequence). Unmatched junction bases numbered 4, after V lost 4 bases and J lost 2 bases. This CDR3 contains 15 residues. The CDR3 loop is CASSWAAGGQETQYF. CDR3 DNA sequence: TGTGCCAGCAGCTGGGCAGCGGGGGGGCAAGAGACCCAGTACTTC.

This clonotype occurred many times. This chain uses TRBV21-1 with TRBJ1-2; the DNA was not compared with TRBD1, the D call given in the table. TRBV21-1 is termed a pseudogene. The CDR3 covers 13 residues. DNA for the CDR3: TGTGCCAGCAGCAAAGGGACAAACTATGGCTACACCTTC. It is translated as CASSKGTNYGYTF.

This chain uses TRBV13 with TRBJ2-5; 7 bases match TRBD1. Near its end, the DNA agrees better with TRBJ2-7, so the J call may be wrong. Germline V lookup: CDR1 PRHDT, CDR2 FYEKMQ (reference sequence). The CDR3 is 16 amino acids. The CDR3 sequence: CASSLRDRVSSYEQYF. The CDR3 DNA sequence: TGTGCCAGCAGCCTCCGGGACAGAGTAAGCTCCTACGAGCAGTACTTC.

The CDR3 loop is CASSFAGDMFGERVKRDTQYF. DNA of the CDR3: TGTGCCAGCAGTTTCGCGGGAGACATGTTTGGGGAAAGAGTTAAAAGAGATACGCAGTATTTT. The V gene is TRBV6-2 or TRBV6-3, the J gene TRBJ2-3; 7 bases are a match to TRBD2. The CDR3 covers 21 residues. In germline, CDR1 is MNHEY, CDR2 SVGEGT. V shed 4 bases and J 5 bases; nucleotides not matched to a gene: 27.

This clonotype was observed a few times. V is TRBV7-2 and J is TRBJ2-5; 10 bases fit TRBD2. Near its end, the DNA agrees better with TRBJ2-7, so the J call may be wrong. The CDR3 loop spans 16 amino acids. CDR1 SGHTA and CDR2 FQGNSA come from the germline V gene. CDR3 amino acids: CASSLGSLAGAYEQYF. The DNA of the CDR3 is TGTGCCAGCAGCTTAGGTTCCCTAGCGGGGGCCTACGAGCAGTACTTC.

The chain recombines TRBV7-2 with TRBJ1-2; possibly TRBD1 for D (6 bases). V lost 1 base to trimming and J lost 7 bases, with 16 bases between them. CDR1 SGHTA and CDR2 FQGNSA come from the germline V gene. The CDR3 has 15 residues. The DNA for the CDR3 is TGTGCCAGCAGCTTAGAGGACAGCAAGTCCGCTGGCTACACCTTC. This sequence encodes CASSLEDSKSAGYTF.

This clonotype was picked up a small number of times. The chain links TRBV5-1 to TRBJ1-1; D uncertain. V was clipped by 4 bases and J by 0 bases, with 16 bases between them. The CDR3 is made up of 16 amino acids. Germline values: CDR1 SGHRS, CDR2 YFSETQ. The CDR3 is CASSRDLGEVNTEAFF. CDR3 in DNA: TGCGCCAGCAGCCGGGATCTTGGGGAGGTGAACACTGAAGCTTTCTTT.

This clonotype was counted between two and nine times. The gene calls are TRBV5-6 and TRBJ1-2; 8 bases are a match to TRBD1. V trimming: 4 bases; J trimming: 6 bases; junction bases outside the gene matches: 8. CDR3 length equals 14 residues. CDR1 and CDR2 (germline): SGHDT, YYEEEE. CDR3 residues: CASSLQGASHGYTF. In DNA, the CDR3 is TGTGCCAGCAGCCTTCAGGGGGCCTCTCATGGCTACACCTTC.

This sequence joins TRBV5-6 and TRBJ1-1, with D maybe TRBD1 (6 bases). Trimming shortened V by 0 bases and J by 7 bases, and 13 bases separated the two germline ends. The CDR3 is made up of 14 amino acids. Germline V gives CDR1 SGHDT, CDR2 YYEEEE. CDR3 sequence (DNA): TGTGCCAGCAGCTTGGATTGGGGGGGCTATGAAGCTTTCTTT. Translating gives CASSLDWGGYEAFF.

This clonotype was seen repeatedly, ten times or more. This chain links TRBV12-1 with TRBJ1-4; TRBD1 is taken as the D call from the table, unchecked against the DNA. TRBV12-1 is labeled a pseudogene. This CDR3 has 15 amino acids. The CDR3 region is CASSDRDATNEKLFF. Here the CDR3 DNA reads TGTGCCAGCAGTGACAGGGATGCAACTAATGAAAAACTGTTTTTT.

The chain couples TRBV28 to TRBJ2-5; 8 nucleotides match TRBD2. The closer fit of TRBJ2-1 to the DNA end suggests the J call may be wrong. From germline, CDR1 is MDHEN and CDR2 SYDVKM. The CDR3 contains 17 residues. CDR3: CASSPLQREGRYNEQFF. The CDR3 bases are TGTGCCAGCAGTCCCCTCCAACGGGAGGGACGTTACAATGAGCAGTTCTTC.

This clonotype came up a few times. The gene calls are TRBV28 and TRBJ2-4, with TRBD2 as a possible D gene (6 bases). This CDR3 contains 17 residues. V dropped 5 bases and J dropped 1 base, with 18 bases sitting between them. CDR1 is MDHEN, CDR2 SYDVKM, per germline. DNA for the CDR3: TGTGCCAGCAGTCCCACCCGACTAGTCAAGGCCAAAAACATTCAGTACTTC. As protein: CASSPTRLVKAKNIQYF.

This clonotype occurred many times. V usage is TRBV3-1 and J usage is TRBJ1-6, with D unresolved. CDR3 size: 16 residues. The ends were cut back, 6 bases at V and 5 bases at J, with 17 bases in the middle. Per germline, CDR1 LGHDT and CDR2 YNNKEL (reference sequence). CDR3: CASSPIPASDNSPLHF. Written as DNA, the CDR3 is TGTGCCAGCAGTCCAATACCTGCGTCGGATAATTCACCCCTCCACTTT.

This clonotype was counted a few times. This rearrangement joins TRBV20-1 to TRBJ1-2; D is unclear. V lost 2 bases, J lost 0 bases, and 7 bases lay in between. Germline V gene sequence: CDR1 DFQATT, CDR2 SNEGSKA (reference sequence). The CDR3 sequence is 13 residues long. The CDR3 sequence is CSARNQPNYGYTF. The DNA of the CDR3 is TGCAGTGCTAGAAACCAGCCTAACTATGGCTACACCTTC.

This clonotype was observed a few times. This may be a read error, as it is one base from a much larger clone. This chain connects TRBV5-1 to TRBJ2-5, with D uncertain. The length of the CDR3 is 11 residues. Germline assignment: CDR1 SGHRS and CDR2 YFSETQ. Trimming stripped 7 bases from V and 5 bases from J, with 9 bases between. The CDR3 DNA sequence: TGCGCCAGCCGGAGTCAGGAGACCCAGTACTTC. This gives the protein CASRSQETQYF. Using reference TRBV5-1 and TRBJ2-5 for the parts outside the CDR3, the full variable domain is KAGVTQTPRYLIKTRGQQVTLSCSPISGHRSVSWYQQTPGQGLQFLFEYFSETQRNKGNFPGRFSGRQFSNSRSEMNVSTLELGDSALYLCASRSQETQYFGPGTRLLVL.

The CDR3 loop reads CASSSLSGRTGGYTF. CDR3 coding DNA: TGTGCCAGCAGCTCCCTATCGGGCCGTACGGGGGGCTACACCTTC. This chain uses TRBV11-2 with TRBJ1-2; D remains unclear. The CDR3 sequence is 15 residues long. Trimming stripped 4 bases from V and 8 bases from J, with 20 bases between. Per the germline V gene, CDR1 is SGHAT and CDR2 is FQNNGV.

This clonotype has at least ten counts. The chain combines TRBV20-1 with TRBJ2-5; 7 bases agree with TRBD1. Germline values: CDR1 DFQATT, CDR2 SNEGSKA (reference sequence). V gave up 5 bases and J gave up 3 bases; unmatched junction bases: 9. The CDR3 sequence is 14 residues long. In DNA, the CDR3 is TGCAGTGCTGCTAGGACAGGAATTAAAGAGACCCAGTACTTC. Translation gives CSAARTGIKETQYF.

Regarding this clonotype: A much larger clone sits a single nucleotide away, making a read error possible. This chain connects TRBV18 to TRBJ1-4; possible D gene TRBD1, 5 bases. The V and J ends lost 5 bases and 0 bases respectively, with 13 bases between them. Germline V gene data show CDR1 as KGHSH and CDR2 as LQKENI. This CDR3 is 16 amino acids long. In nucleotides, the CDR3 is TGTGCCAGCTCAAAAGACGGGGGACCAACTAATGAAAAACTGTTTTTT. Translation gives CASSKDGGPTNEKLFF.

This chain joins TRBV12-3 or TRBV12-4 and TRBJ1-5, with 7 nucleotides matching TRBD1. Trimming removed 10 bases from V and 0 bases from J; junction bases left unmatched: 15. CDR3 size: 17 residues. CDR3 DNA sequence: TGTGCCAACTTTGAGGAGGGGGCAGAAGATAGCAATCAGCCCCAGCATTTT. Translation gives CANFEEGAEDSNQPQHF.

This sequence joins TRBV15 and TRBJ1-5, with D unresolved. Looked up from germline, CDR1 is LNHNV and CDR2 is YYDKDF (reference sequence). V lost 0 bases and J lost 0, with 3 bases in between. This CDR3 comprises 14 residues. CDR3 sequence: CATSRDYSNQPQHF. Written as DNA, the CDR3 is TGTGCCACCAGCAGAGACTATAGCAATCAGCCCCAGCATTTT.

The sample holds many counts of this clonotype. The chain has TRBV5-1 and TRBJ2-2, with 13 bases matching TRBD2. The CDR3 covers 17 residues. J gave up 4 bases and V 4 bases, and 7 bases lay outside the gene matches. CDR1 SGHRS and CDR2 YFSETQ come from the germline V gene. CDR3 residues: CASSRGTSGISTGELFF. CDR3 sequence (DNA): TGCGCCAGCAGCCGGGGGACTAGCGGGATTAGCACCGGGGAGCTGTTTTTT.

CDR3 DNA: TGCAGCGTTGGCTCTGGAACTGGCTACACCTTC. Protein sequence: CSVGSGTGYTF. The V and J genes are TRBV29-1 and TRBJ1-2; D gene ambiguous. V lost 4 bases and J lost 7, with 10 bases in between. The CDR3 covers 11 residues. Germline-derived CDR1 and CDR2 are SQVTM and ANQGSEA.